Presented here are 22 T cell receptor beta chains from one specimen sequenced in a study of graft-versus-host responses after intestinal transplantation. The antigens for these receptors are not known. This table comes from immunoSEQ multiplex PCR, and its TCRdb copy is limited to in-frame clones, with some not included. The sample contains some 110,000 clones, 90% of which appear only once. The sample in question was unstimulated CD4+ T cells sorted from spleen or lymph node cells, obtained before intestinal transplant. Receptor source: a human donor who received an intestinal transplant.

This chain links TRBV6-5 with TRBJ2-7; TRBD1 matches 10 bases. J lost 3 bases, V lost 8 bases, and 7 bases had no gene match. The CDR3 runs 14 residues. Germline values: CDR1 MNHEY, CDR2 SVGAGI. The CDR3 DNA reads TGTGCCAGCCGAAGGGGACAGGGGATCTACGAGCAGTACTTC. This translates into CASRRGQGIYEQYF.

As to this clone: A junction boundary mismatches the germline segment, possibly from a read error. This chain joins TRBV7-6 and TRBJ1-3; TRBD1 aligns across 11 bases. In germline, CDR1 is SGHVS, CDR2 FNYEAQ. CDR3 size: 15 residues. The CDR3 bases are TGTGCCAGCAGCCCAGGGACAGGGGGGACGGTGGGCTTGAATTTT. This sequence encodes CASSPGTGGTVGLNF.

The rearrangement links TRBV27 to TRBJ2-7; perhaps TRBD1 as D (5 bases). In germline, CDR1 is MNHEY, CDR2 SMNVEV (reference sequence). The CDR3 has 14 residues. Trimming cost V 2 bases and J 6 bases, with 14 bases left between them. This CDR3 reads CASSLQVGLFEQYF. The DNA for the CDR3 is TGTGCCAGCAGTTTACAGGTGGGGCTTTTCGAGCAGTACTTC.

CDR3 protein: CASSSIAGIYEKLFF. The CDR3 DNA is TGTGCCAGCAGTTCCATCGCAGGGATTTACGAAAAACTGTTTTTT. This sequence joins TRBV27 and TRBJ1-4; D possibly corresponds to TRBD1 (5 bases). Trimming left V 4 bases short and J 8 bases short, with 17 bases between. The CDR3 loop spans 15 amino acids. CDR1 is MNHEY and CDR2 is SMNVEV in the germline V gene (reference sequence).

The rearrangement joins TRBV19 to TRBJ1-5, with D possibly being TRBD1 (6 bases). The CDR3 runs to 14 residues. Germline CDR1 is LNHDA and CDR2 is SQIVND (reference sequence). V lost 7 bases and J lost 3, with 13 bases in between. The CDR3 sequence is CASKLRGPNQPQHF. CDR3 coding DNA: TGTGCCAGTAAACTCAGGGGACCCAATCAGCCCCAGCATTTT. The full variable domain, rest sourced from reference TRBV19 and TRBJ1-5, is DGGITQSPKYLFRKEGQNVTLSCEQNLNHDAMYWYRQDPGQGLRLIYYSQIVNDFQKGDIAEGYSVSREKKESFPLTVTSAQKNPTAFYLCASKLRGPNQPQHFGDGTRLSIL.

This chain uses TRBV5-1 with TRBJ1-5; tentative D call: TRBD1 (5 bases). This CDR3 comprises 14 residues. Trimming took 0 bases from V and 4 from J, leaving 8 bases between them. In germline, CDR1 is SGHRS, CDR2 YFSETQ. The CDR3 loop reads CASSLEAGNQPQHF. The CDR3 nucleotides are TGCGCCAGCAGCTTGGAGGCAGGGAATCAGCCCCAGCATTTT.

The chain uses TRBV10-2 and TRBJ1-3; D is undetermined. Per germline, CDR1 WSHSY and CDR2 SAAADI. V shed 6 bases and J shed 0 bases, with 15 bases lying between them. This CDR3 is 16 amino acids long. CDR3 DNA: TGCGCCAGCAGGGACTGGGGAAGGGTCTCTGGAAACACCATATATTTT. This codes for CASRDWGRVSGNTIYF.

This chain connects TRBV11-1 to TRBJ2-1; D not certain. CDR1 and CDR2 from the germline V gene are SGHAT and FQDESV (reference sequence). This CDR3 contains 13 residues. The V gene lost 1 base and the J gene lost 4 bases, with 5 bases spanning the gap. The CDR3 sequence is CASSLEEYNEQFF. In nucleotides, the CDR3 is TGTGCCAGCAGCTTAGAAGAGTACAATGAGCAGTTCTTC.

The V gene is TRBV11-2, the J gene TRBJ2-7, with 10 bases aligning to TRBD2. In germline, CDR1 is SGHAT, CDR2 FQNNGV. The CDR3 has 14 residues. With V trimmed by 4 bases and J by 2 bases, 2 bases remained unmatched. The CDR3 sequence: CASSYGTSAYEQYF. The DNA of the CDR3 is TGTGCCAGCAGCTACGGGACTAGCGCCTACGAGCAGTACTTC.

The rearrangement joins TRBV10-1 to TRBJ2-1, with D unresolved. Germline lookup yields CDR1 WNHNN and CDR2 SYGVQD (reference sequence). The V gene lost 2 bases and the J gene lost 3 bases, with 5 bases spanning the gap. The CDR3 length is 13 residues. CDR3 DNA: TGCGCCAGCAGTGAGGGCAGCTACAATGAGCAGTTCTTC. The encoded protein is CASSEGSYNEQFF.

The chain recombines TRBV15 with TRBJ1-5; 8 nucleotides agree with TRBD1. The CDR3 covers 18 residues. Germline-derived CDR1 and CDR2 are LNHNV and YYDKDF (reference sequence). The J segment lost 4 bases and the V segment lost 0 bases, leaving 11 bases of the junction unmatched. The CDR3 sequence is CATSRDYLIQGGNQPQHF. CDR3 bases: TGTGCCACCAGCAGAGATTACCTGATACAGGGGGGTAATCAGCCCCAGCATTTT.

The V call is TRBV6-5, the J call TRBJ2-3; 10 nucleotides agree with TRBD1. From germline, CDR1 is MNHEY and CDR2 SVGAGI. The CDR3 consists of 14 residues. The V segment lost 6 bases and the J segment 5 bases; nucleotides outside the gene matches: 5. DNA of the CDR3: TGTGCCAGCAGCCCGGGACAGGGGTTAGATACGCAGTATTTT. Its translation is CASSPGQGLDTQYF.

The genes are TRBV28 and TRBJ2-6, with TRBD2 as a possible D gene (7 bases). The CDR3 covers 16 residues. Germline CDR1 and CDR2: MDHEN and SYDVKM. With 8 bases removed from V and 0 bases from J, the gap between germline ends came to 14 bases. The CDR3 here is CASWGGLLSGANVLTF. The CDR3 coding sequence is TGTGCCAGCTGGGGGGGGCTCCTCTCTGGGGCCAACGTCCTGACTTTC.

This chain connects TRBV7-9 to TRBJ1-4; tentatively, D is TRBD1 (6 bases). V was trimmed by 1 base and J by 8 bases, leaving 11 bases between them. This CDR3 comprises 14 residues. Germline lookup yields CDR1 SEHNR and CDR2 FQNEAQ (reference sequence). The CDR3 DNA reads as TGTGCCAGCAGCTTAGGCACTGGGGGCGAAAAACTGTTTTTT. Its translation is CASSLGTGGEKLFF.

V gene TRBV4-1 combines with J gene TRBJ1-3; D possibly corresponds to TRBD1 (6 bases). Deletions cut 1 base from V and 2 bases from J, with 15 bases between. The CDR3 runs 17 residues. CDR1 is MGHRA, CDR2 YSYEKL, per germline. The CDR3: CASSQASPRGTGNTIYF. DNA for the CDR3: TGCGCCAGCAGCCAAGCCTCCCCCAGGGGAACTGGAAACACCATATATTTT.

This chain uses TRBV28 with TRBJ1-3; 7 nucleotides line up with TRBD1. J was trimmed by 0 bases and V by 5 bases; bases with no gene match: 13. The CDR3 length is 18 residues. From germline, CDR1 is MDHEN and CDR2 SYDVKM. The CDR3 sequence: CASSPTGQRYSSGNTIYF. DNA of the CDR3: TGTGCCAGCAGTCCGACGGGACAGCGATACAGCTCTGGAAACACCATATATTTT.

J is TRBJ2-1 and V is TRBV29-1; D gene unclear. The ends were cut back, 7 bases at V and 8 bases at J, with 12 bases in the middle. There are 11 residues in the CDR3. Germline V gene lookup returns CDR1 SQVTM and CDR2 ANQGSEA. The CDR3 spells CSGGRSDEQFF. The CDR3 DNA sequence: TGCAGCGGAGGCCGGAGCGATGAGCAGTTCTTC.

The J gene is TRBJ2-3, the V gene TRBV14, with D uncertain. Germline lookup yields CDR1 SGHDN and CDR2 FVKESK. The CDR3 sequence is 16 residues long. Trimming took off 0 bases at V and 3 bases at J, with 13 bases between the two ends. CDR3: CASSQDRRSRTDTQYF. DNA of the CDR3: TGTGCCAGCAGCCAAGATCGTCGGAGCCGGACAGATACGCAGTATTTT.

This clone occurred a few times. The chain has TRBV5-6 and TRBJ2-4; TRBD2 agrees at 7 bases. There are 17 residues in the CDR3. Germline-derived CDR1 and CDR2 are SGHDT and YYEEEE. With V trimmed by 1 base and J by 6 bases, 13 bases remained unmatched. The chain's CDR3 is CASSLYSGSGLSNIQYF. In DNA form, the CDR3 reads TGTGCCAGCAGCTTGTACAGCGGTAGCGGGCTCTCAAACATTCAGTACTTC.

The rearrangement links TRBV7-9 to TRBJ1-3; 10 positions match TRBD1. Per germline, CDR1 SEHNR and CDR2 FQNEAQ (reference sequence). The CDR3 is 17 amino acids. Trimming cost V 5 bases and J 2 bases; bases outside gene matches: 9. CDR3 sequence reads: CASSQSGQGLAGNTIYF. Here the CDR3 DNA reads TGTGCCAGCAGCCAATCGGGACAGGGGTTGGCTGGAAACACCATATATTTT.

The chain has TRBV28 and TRBJ2-5; 9 bases agree with TRBD1. The DNA matches TRBJ2-7 better at its end, which makes the J call doubtful. CDR1 is MDHEN, CDR2 SYDVKM, per germline. This CDR3 is 13 amino acids long. CDR3 sequence reads: CASTGTGKYEQYF. CDR3 DNA: TGTGCCAGCACCGGGACAGGGAAATACGAGCAGTACTTC.

The J gene is TRBJ2-7, the V gene TRBV29-1, with 12 positions matching TRBD2. The CDR3 totals 14 residues. Germline CDR1 is SQVTM and CDR2 is ANQGSEA. The V gene end was trimmed by 2 bases and the J gene end by 7 bases; junction bases not matched to a gene: 6. The CDR3 sequence: CSVELAGGPGEQYF. The DNA for the CDR3 is TGCAGCGTTGAACTAGCGGGAGGGCCAGGAGAGCAGTACTTC.